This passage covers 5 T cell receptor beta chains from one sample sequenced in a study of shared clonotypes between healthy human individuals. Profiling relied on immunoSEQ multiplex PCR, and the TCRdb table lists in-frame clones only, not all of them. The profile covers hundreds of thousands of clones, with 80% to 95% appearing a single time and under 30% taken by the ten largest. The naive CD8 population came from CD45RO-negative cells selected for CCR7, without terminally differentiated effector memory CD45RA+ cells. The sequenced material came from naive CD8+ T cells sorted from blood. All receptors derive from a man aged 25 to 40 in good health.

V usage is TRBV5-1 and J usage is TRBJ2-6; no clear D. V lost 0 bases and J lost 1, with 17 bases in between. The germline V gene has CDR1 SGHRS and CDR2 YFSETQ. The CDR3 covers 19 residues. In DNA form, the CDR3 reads TGCGCCAGCAGCTTGGGGGTTTGGGGTTTGGTGTCTGGGGCCAACGTCCTGACTTTC. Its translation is CASSLGVWGLVSGANVLTF.

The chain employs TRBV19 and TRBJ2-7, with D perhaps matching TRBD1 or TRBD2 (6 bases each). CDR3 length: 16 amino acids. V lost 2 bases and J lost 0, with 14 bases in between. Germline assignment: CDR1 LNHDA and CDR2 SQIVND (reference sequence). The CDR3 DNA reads TGTGCCAGTAGTATATCATCAGGGGACTTCTCCTACGAGCAGTACTTC. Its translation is CASSISSGDFSYEQYF.

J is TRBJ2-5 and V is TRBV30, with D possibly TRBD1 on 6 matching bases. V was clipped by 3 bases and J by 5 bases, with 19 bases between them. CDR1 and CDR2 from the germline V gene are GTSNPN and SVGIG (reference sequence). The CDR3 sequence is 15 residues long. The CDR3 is CAWRLILGGGETQYF. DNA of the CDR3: TGTGCCTGGAGGCTTATTTTAGGGGGTGGGGAGACCCAGTACTTC.

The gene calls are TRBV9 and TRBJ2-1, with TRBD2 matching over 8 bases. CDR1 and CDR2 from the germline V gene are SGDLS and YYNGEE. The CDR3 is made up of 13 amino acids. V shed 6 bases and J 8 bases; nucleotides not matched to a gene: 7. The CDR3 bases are TGTGCCAGCACCGGGAGGGAAGGCTATGAGCAGTTCTTC. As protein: CASTGREGYEQFF.

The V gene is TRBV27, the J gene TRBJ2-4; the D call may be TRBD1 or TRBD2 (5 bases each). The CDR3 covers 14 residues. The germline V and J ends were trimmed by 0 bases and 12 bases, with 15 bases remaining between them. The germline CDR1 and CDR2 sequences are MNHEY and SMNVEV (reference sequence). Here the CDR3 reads CASSLSGLGVDQYF. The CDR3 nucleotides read TGTGCCAGCAGTTTATCTGGCCTGGGGGTAGATCAGTACTTC.